This T cell receptor (beta chain) was obtained from a study of blood T cells in healthy people across ages. In this sample, this clonotype turned up a few times. Through a sample-barcoded 5' primer and a J-beta primer mix, a second PCR was run for roughly 6 to 11 cycles. Each cDNA molecule was tagged by a template-switch adaptor with 12 random nucleotides. Researchers report that each sample yielded at least 2.5 million CDR3-containing paired-end reads. TCRdb reanalysed the 5' RACE reads using MiXCR and keeps one entry per CDR3 protein. The sample gives around 750,000 distinct CDR3 sequences, roughly 53% of which show up once; around 41% is in the top ten. Germline assignment: CDR1 SGHTA and CDR2 FQGNSA. The CDR3 totals 15 residues. V was cut by 3 bases and J by 2 bases, with 14 bases left in between. The donors, healthy Caucasians from Russia, were aged roughly 6 to 90.

The material sequenced was blood. V usage is TRBV7-2 and J usage is TRBJ2-7; possibly TRBD1 for D (5 bases). The TCR was taken from a man at least 80 years old in good health. The CDR3 region has the DNA TGTGCCAGCAGCTTGTTACCTGACAGTGCCTACGAGCAGTACTTC. It encodes CASSLLPDSAYEQYF. Full variable domain (remainder filled in from reference TRBV7-2 and TRBJ2-7): GAGVSQSPSNKVTEKGKDVELRCDPISGHTALYWYRQSLGQGLEFLIYFQGNSAPDKSGLPSDRFSAERTGGSVSTLTIQRTQQEDSAVYLCASSLLPDSAYEQYFGPGTRLTVT.